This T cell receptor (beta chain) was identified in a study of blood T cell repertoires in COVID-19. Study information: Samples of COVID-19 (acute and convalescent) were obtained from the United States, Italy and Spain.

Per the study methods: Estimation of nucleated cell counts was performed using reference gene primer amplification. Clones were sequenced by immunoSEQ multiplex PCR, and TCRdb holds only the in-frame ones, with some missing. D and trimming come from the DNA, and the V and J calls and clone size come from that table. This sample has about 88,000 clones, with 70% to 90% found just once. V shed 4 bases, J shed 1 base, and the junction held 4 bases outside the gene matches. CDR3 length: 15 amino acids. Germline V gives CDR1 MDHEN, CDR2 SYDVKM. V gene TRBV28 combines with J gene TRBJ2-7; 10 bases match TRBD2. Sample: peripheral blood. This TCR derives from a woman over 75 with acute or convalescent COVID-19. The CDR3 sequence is CASSSSSGSSYEQYF. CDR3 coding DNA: TGTGCCAGCAGTTCGTCTAGCGGGAGTTCCTACGAGCAGTACTTC.